Below, 10 T cell receptor beta chains from the same sample are listed, as sequenced in a study of blood T cell repertoires in COVID-19. Generated by immunoSEQ multiplex PCR, the TCRdb table keeps only in-frame clones and is missing some. The table has some 170,000 clones, almost 80% seen once. The source material was PBMCs or T cells enriched from blood (not recorded which). The receptors shown here come from a woman between 50 and 59 years old who had recovered from COVID-19.

The chain combines TRBV5-1 with TRBJ2-7, with 8 bases fitting TRBD1. The CDR3 sequence is 15 residues long. V trimming: 4 bases; J trimming: 3 bases; junction bases outside the gene matches: 9. The germline V gene encodes CDR1 SGHRS and CDR2 YFSETQ. In nucleotides, the CDR3 is TGCGCCAGCAGCCTTACAGGGGGTGATCTCTACGAGCAGTACTTC. Protein product: CASSLTGGDLYEQYF.

This chain uses TRBV19 with TRBJ2-5; 7 bases align to TRBD2. CDR3 length: 15 amino acids. V lost 4 bases and J lost 5; bases outside the gene matches: 10. CDR1 is LNHDA, CDR2 SQIVND, per germline (reference sequence). The CDR3 is CASSTRRLAGETQYF. The DNA for the CDR3 is TGTGCCAGTAGTACCCGACGACTAGCTGGCGAGACCCAGTACTTC.

The V call is TRBV28, the J call TRBJ1-2, with unresolved D. Germline CDR1 is MDHEN and CDR2 is SYDVKM. V was cut by 8 bases and J by 7 bases, with 14 bases left in between. The CDR3 consists of 12 residues. The CDR3 is CASRSVERGYTF. In DNA, the CDR3 is TGTGCCAGCCGGAGCGTAGAGCGTGGCTACACCTTC.

By sample fraction, this clone is medium-sized. This sequence joins TRBV10-1 and TRBJ1-1; a weak D match, TRBD1 (5 bases). The CDR3 totals 13 residues. Deletions cut 10 bases from V and 3 bases from J, with 15 bases between. Germline V gives CDR1 WNHNN, CDR2 SYGVQD (reference sequence). DNA of the CDR3: TGCGCCACCTCCCCCCGGGGGGACACTGAAGCTTTCTTT. This codes for CATSPRGDTEAFF.

CDR3 DNA: TGTGCCAGCAGCTCCCTAACGGGACAGGAAGCTTTCTTT. Translation gives CASSSLTGQEAFF. The chain recombines TRBV7-9 with TRBJ1-1; 7 nucleotides agree with TRBD1. This CDR3 contains 13 residues. The trim removed 4 bases at V and 8 bases at J, leaving 7 bases unmatched. From germline, CDR1 is SEHNR and CDR2 FQNEAQ (reference sequence).

This chain joins TRBV7-9 and TRBJ2-4, with 11 bases that match TRBD1. V shed 3 bases, J shed 3 bases, and the junction held 4 bases outside the gene matches. The CDR3 has 16 amino acids. Germline V CDR1 and CDR2: SEHNR, FQNEAQ (reference sequence). The CDR3 coding sequence is TGTGCCAGCAGCTTGGGACAGGGGGTCGACAAAAACATTCAGTACTTC. Translation gives CASSLGQGVDKNIQYF.

V is TRBV28 and J is TRBJ2-2; maybe TRBD2 (5 bases). The CDR3 has 16 residues. Looked up from germline, CDR1 is MDHEN and CDR2 is SYDVKM. Trimming pared 2 bases from V and 4 bases from J, leaving 14 bases between. For the CDR3, the DNA is TGTGCCAGCAGTTTAAGCGGTCGAACGAGCACCGGGGAGCTGTTTTTT. It translates to CASSLSGRTSTGELFF.

This chain connects TRBV6-2 or TRBV6-3 to TRBJ1-1; D unclear. The CDR3 extends over 13 amino acids. V gave up 2 bases and J gave up 1 base, with 5 bases separating them. Germline V gene sequence: CDR1 MNHEY, CDR2 SVGEGT. CDR3 DNA: TGTGCCAGCAGTTACGGAGAGAACACTGAAGCTTTCTTT. It is translated as CASSYGENTEAFF.

The sample holds one count of this clone. The genes are TRBV28 and TRBJ2-7; 11 bases align to TRBD2. CDR3 length: 15 residues. The V gene's germline CDR1 is MDHEN and CDR2 SYDVKM. J gave up 6 bases and V 6 bases, and 10 bases lay outside the gene matches. The CDR3 sequence: CASSPRLAGGGEQYF. In nucleotides, the CDR3 is TGTGCCAGCAGCCCTCGGCTAGCGGGAGGCGGCGAGCAGTACTTC.

This chain joins TRBV27 and TRBJ2-7; D remains ambiguous. CDR1 and CDR2 (germline): MNHEY, SMNVEV (reference sequence). The CDR3 covers 17 residues. V was pared by 7 bases and J by 1 base, with 23 bases between. CDR3 DNA: TGTGCCAGCAAATTGAGTGGGTCTGGCAGGTCGTCCTACGAGCAGTACTTC. Amino acids: CASKLSGSGRSSYEQYF.